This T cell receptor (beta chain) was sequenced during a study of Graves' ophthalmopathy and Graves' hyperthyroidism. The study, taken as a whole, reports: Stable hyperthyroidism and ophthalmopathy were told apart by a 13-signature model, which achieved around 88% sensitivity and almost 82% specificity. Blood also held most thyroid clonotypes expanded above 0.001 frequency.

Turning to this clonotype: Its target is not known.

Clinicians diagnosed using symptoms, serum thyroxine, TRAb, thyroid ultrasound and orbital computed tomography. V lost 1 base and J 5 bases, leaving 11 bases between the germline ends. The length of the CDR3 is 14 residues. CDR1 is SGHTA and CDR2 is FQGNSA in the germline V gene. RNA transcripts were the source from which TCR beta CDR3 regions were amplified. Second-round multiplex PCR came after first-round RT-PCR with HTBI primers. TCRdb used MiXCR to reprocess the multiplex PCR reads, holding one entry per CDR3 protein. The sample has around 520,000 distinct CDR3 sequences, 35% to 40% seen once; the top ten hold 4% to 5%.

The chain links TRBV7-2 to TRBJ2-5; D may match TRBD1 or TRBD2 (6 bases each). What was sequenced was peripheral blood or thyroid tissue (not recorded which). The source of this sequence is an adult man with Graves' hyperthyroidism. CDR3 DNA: TGTGCCAGCAGCTTAGTCGGGGGCAATGAGACCCAGTACTTC. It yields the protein CASSLVGGNETQYF.